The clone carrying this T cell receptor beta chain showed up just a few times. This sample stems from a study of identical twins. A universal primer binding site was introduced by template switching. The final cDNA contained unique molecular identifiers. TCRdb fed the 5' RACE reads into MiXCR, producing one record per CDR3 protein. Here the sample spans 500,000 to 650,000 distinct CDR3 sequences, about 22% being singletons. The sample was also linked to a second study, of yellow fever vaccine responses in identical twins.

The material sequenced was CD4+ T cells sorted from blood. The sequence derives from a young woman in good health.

The CDR3 bases are TGTGCCAGCAGCTTAATGGGGGTGGCTAATGAAAAACTGTTTTTT. Protein product: CASSLMGVANEKLFF. The chain couples TRBV11-2 to TRBJ1-4; weak D call: TRBD1 (5 bases). The CDR3 contains 15 residues. V was trimmed by 2 bases and J by 3 bases, leaving 10 bases between them. The germline V gene encodes CDR1 SGHAT and CDR2 FQNNGV.